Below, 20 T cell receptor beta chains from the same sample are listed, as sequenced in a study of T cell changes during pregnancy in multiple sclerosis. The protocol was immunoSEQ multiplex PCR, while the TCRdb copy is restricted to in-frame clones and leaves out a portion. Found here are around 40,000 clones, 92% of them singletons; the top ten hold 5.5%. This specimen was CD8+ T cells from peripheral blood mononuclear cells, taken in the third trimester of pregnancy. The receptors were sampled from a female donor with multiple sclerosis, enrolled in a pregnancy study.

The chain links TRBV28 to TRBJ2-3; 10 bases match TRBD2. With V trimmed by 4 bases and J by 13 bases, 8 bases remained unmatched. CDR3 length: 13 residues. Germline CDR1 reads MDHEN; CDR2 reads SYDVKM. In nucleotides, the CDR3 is TGTGCCAGCAGTTCGCTCCTAGCGGGAGAGAAGTATTTT. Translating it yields CASSSLLAGEKYF.

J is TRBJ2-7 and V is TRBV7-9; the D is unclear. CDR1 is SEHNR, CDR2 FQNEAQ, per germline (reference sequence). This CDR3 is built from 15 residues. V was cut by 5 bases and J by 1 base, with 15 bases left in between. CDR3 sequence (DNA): TGTGCCAGCAGCGGAAGCGCGATGGGTTCCTACGAGCAGTACTTC. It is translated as CASSGSAMGSYEQYF. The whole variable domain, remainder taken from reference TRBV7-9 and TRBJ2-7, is DTGVSQNPRHKITKRGQNVTFRCDPISEHNRLYWYRQTLGQGPEFLTYFQNEAQLEKSRLLSDRFSAERPKGSFSTLEIQRTEQGDSAMYLCASSGSAMGSYEQYFGPGTRLTVT.

CDR3 sequence reads: CASSPAGLAGGLTGELFF. CDR3 coding DNA: TGTGCCAGCAGCCCAGCCGGACTAGCGGGAGGCCTCACCGGGGAGCTGTTTTTT. The chain joins TRBV5-8 to TRBJ2-2; 14 bases agree with TRBD2. The CDR3 extends over 18 amino acids. Germline CDR1 reads SGHTS; CDR2 reads YDEGEE. The junction had 9 bases not matched to a gene; V was cut back by 4 bases and J by 4 bases.

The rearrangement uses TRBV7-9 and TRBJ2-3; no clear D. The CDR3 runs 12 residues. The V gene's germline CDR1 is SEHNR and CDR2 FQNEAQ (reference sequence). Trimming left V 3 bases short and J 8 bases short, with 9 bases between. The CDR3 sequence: CASSFYGGTQYF. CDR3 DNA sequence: TGTGCCAGCAGCTTTTACGGCGGTACGCAGTATTTT.

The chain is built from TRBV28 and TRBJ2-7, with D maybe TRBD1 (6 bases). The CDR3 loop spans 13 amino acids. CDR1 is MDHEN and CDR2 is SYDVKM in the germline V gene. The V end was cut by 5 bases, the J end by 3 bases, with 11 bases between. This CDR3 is CASSNRVNYEQYF. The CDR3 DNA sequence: TGTGCCAGCAGTAACAGGGTCAACTACGAGCAGTACTTC.

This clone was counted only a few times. Here the CDR3 reads CASWTGLGKAFF. The CDR3 bases are TGCGCCAGCTGGACAGGGCTCGGAAAAGCTTTCTTT. The chain links TRBV4-1 to TRBJ1-1; 8 positions agree with TRBD1. The J segment lost 9 bases and the V segment lost 8 bases, leaving 8 bases of the junction unmatched. The CDR3 is made up of 12 amino acids. The germline V gene encodes CDR1 MGHRA and CDR2 YSYEKL.

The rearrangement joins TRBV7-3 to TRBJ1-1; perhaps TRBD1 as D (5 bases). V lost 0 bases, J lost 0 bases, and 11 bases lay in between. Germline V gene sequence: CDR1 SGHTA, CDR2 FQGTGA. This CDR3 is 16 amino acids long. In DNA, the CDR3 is TGTGCCAGCAGCTTAACGAAGGAGGGGCTGAACACTGAAGCTTTCTTT. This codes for CASSLTKEGLNTEAFF.

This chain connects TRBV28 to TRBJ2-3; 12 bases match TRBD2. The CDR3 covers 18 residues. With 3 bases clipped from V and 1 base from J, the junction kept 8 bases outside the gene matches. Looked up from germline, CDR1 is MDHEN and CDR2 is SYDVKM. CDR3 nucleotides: TGTGCCAGCAGTTTTCCCCCTCGACTAGCGGGAGGCACAGATACGCAGTATTTT. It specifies CASSFPPRLAGGTDTQYF.

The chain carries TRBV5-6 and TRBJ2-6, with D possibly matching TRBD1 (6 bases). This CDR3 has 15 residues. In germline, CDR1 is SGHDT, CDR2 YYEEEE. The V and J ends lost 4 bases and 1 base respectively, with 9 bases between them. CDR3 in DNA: TGTGCCAGCAGCCCTAGGGGGTCTGGGGCCAACGTCCTGACTTTC. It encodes CASSPRGSGANVLTF.

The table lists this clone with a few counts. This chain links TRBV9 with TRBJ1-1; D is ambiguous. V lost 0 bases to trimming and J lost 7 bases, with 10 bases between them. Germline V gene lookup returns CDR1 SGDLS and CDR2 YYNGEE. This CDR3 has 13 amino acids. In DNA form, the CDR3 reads TGTGCCAGCAGCGTAGTGGCAAACTATGAAGCTTTCTTT. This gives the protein CASSVVANYEAFF.

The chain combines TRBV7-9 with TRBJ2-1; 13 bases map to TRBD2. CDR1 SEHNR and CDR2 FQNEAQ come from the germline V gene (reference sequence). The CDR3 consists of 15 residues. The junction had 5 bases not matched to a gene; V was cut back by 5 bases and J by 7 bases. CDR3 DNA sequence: TGTGCCAGCAGCAGCGGACTAGCGGGAGTAAATGAGCAGTTCTTC. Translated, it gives CASSSGLAGVNEQFF.

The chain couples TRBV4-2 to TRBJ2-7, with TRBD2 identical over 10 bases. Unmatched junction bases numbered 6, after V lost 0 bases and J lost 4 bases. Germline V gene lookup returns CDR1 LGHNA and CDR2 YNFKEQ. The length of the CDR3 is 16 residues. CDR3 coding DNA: TGTGCCAGCAGCCAAGATGGGGGAGCGGGAGGGTACGAGCAGTACTTC. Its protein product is CASSQDGGAGGYEQYF.

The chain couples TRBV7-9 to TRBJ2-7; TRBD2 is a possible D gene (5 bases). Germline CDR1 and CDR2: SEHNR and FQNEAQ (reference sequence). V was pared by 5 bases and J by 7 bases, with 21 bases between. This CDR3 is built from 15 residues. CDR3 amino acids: CASSPSLGITGEQYF. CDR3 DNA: TGTGCCAGCAGCCCCTCGTTAGGTATAACGGGGGAGCAGTACTTC.

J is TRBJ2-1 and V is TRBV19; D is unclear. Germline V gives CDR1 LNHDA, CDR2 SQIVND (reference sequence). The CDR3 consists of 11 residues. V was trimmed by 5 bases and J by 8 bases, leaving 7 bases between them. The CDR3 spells CASSLAYEQFF. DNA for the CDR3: TGTGCCAGTAGTTTGGCCTATGAGCAGTTCTTC. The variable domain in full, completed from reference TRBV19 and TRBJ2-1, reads DGGITQSPKYLFRKEGQNVTLSCEQNLNHDAMYWYRQDPGQGLRLIYYSQIVNDFQKGDIAEGYSVSREKKESFPLTVTSAQKNPTAFYLCASSLAYEQFFGPGTRLTVL.

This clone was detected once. This chain's CDR3 is CASSLFAGGLSYEQYF. The CDR3 nucleotides are TGTGCCAGCAGTTTATTTGCCGGGGGGCTATCCTACGAGCAGTACTTC. The chain recombines TRBV27 with TRBJ2-7; possible D gene TRBD2, 7 bases. Trimming removed 1 base at V and 1 base at J, with 14 bases between. The CDR3 runs to 16 residues. Germline CDR1 and CDR2: MNHEY and SMNVEV (reference sequence).

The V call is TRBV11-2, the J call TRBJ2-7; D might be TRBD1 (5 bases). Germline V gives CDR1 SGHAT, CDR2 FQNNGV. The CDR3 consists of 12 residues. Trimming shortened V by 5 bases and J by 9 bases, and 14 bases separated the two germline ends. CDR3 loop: CASSLYAQGQYF. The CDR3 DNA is TGTGCCAGCAGCCTGTACGCTCAGGGGCAGTACTTC.

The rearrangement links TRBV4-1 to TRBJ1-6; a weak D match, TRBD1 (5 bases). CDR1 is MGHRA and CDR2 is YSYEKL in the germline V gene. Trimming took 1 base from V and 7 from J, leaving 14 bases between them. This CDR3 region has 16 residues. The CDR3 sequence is CASSQGTGTKNSPLHF. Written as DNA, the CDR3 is TGCGCCAGCAGCCAAGGGACCGGGACTAAGAATTCACCCCTCCACTTT.

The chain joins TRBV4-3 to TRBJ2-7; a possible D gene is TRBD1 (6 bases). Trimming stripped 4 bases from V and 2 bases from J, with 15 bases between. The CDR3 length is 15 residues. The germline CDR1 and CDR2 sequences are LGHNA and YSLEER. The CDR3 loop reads CASSRDRDITYEQYF. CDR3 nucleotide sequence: TGCGCCAGCAGCCGTGACCGGGACATAACCTACGAGCAGTACTTC.

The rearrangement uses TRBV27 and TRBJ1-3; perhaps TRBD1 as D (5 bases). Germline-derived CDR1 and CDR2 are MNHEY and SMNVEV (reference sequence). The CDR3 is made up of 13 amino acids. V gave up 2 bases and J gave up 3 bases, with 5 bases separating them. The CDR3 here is CASSLDSGNTIYF. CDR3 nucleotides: TGTGCCAGCAGTTTAGACAGTGGAAACACCATATATTTT.

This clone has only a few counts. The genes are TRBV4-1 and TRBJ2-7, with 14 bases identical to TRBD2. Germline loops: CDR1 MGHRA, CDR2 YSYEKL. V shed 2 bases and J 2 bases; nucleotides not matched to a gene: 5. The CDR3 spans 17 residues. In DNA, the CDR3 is TGCGCCAGCAGCCAAAGGGGACTAGCGGGAGAGGCCTACGAGCAGTACTTC. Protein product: CASSQRGLAGEAYEQYF.